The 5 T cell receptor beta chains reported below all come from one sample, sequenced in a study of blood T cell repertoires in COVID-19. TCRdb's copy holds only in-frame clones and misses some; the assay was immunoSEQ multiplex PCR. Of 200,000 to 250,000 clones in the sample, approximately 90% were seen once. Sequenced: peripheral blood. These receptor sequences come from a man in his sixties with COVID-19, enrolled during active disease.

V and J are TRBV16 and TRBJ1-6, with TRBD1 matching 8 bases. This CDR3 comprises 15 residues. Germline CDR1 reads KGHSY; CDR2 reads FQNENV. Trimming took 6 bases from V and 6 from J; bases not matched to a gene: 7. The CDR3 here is CASSSDRGGNSPLHF. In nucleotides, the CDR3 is TGTGCCAGCAGTTCCGACAGGGGCGGTAATTCACCCCTCCACTTT. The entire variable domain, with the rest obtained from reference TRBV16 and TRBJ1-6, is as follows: GEEVAQTPKHLVRGEGQKAKLYCAPIKGHSYVFWYQQVLKNEFKFLISFQNENVFDETGMPKERFSAKCLPNSPCSLEIQATKLEDSAVYFCASSSDRGGNSPLHFGNGTRLTVT.

The CDR3 region is CASSLSGTGAYEQYF. CDR3 coding DNA: TGTGCCAGCAGCTTAAGTGGTACGGGGGCCTACGAGCAGTACTTC. This sequence joins TRBV7-3 and TRBJ2-7, with D possibly matching TRBD2 (6 bases). Germline V CDR1 and CDR2: SGHTA, FQGTGA. The CDR3 loop spans 15 amino acids. The V gene lost 1 base and the J gene lost 2 bases, with 12 bases spanning the gap. The variable domain in full, with the rest retrieved from reference TRBV7-3 and TRBJ2-7, is GAGVSQTPSNKVTEKGKYVELRCDPISGHTALYWYRQSLGQGPEFLIYFQGTGAADDSGLPNDRFFAVRPEGSVSTLKIQRTERGDSAVYLCASSLSGTGAYEQYFGPGTRLTVT.

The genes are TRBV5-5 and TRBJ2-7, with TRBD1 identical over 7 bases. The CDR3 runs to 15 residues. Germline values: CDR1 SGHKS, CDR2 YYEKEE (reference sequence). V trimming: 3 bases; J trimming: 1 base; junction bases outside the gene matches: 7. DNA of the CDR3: TGTGCCAGCAGCTCCATACTCAGGGGGTCCTACGAGCAGTACTTC. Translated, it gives CASSSILRGSYEQYF. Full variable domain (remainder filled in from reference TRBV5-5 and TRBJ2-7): DAGVTQSPTHLIKTRGQQVTLRCSPISGHKSVSWYQQVLGQGPQFIFQYYEKEERGRGNFPDRFSARQFPNYSSELNVNALLLGDSALYLCASSSILRGSYEQYFGPGTRLTVT.

Here the CDR3 DNA reads TGTGCCAGCAGCCCCGTATTCGGACAGGGGCGATATGGCTACACCTTC. It translates to CASSPVFGQGRYGYTF. The V and J genes are TRBV7-9 and TRBJ1-2; 9 nucleotides match TRBD1. The germline CDR1 and CDR2 sequences are SEHNR and FQNEAQ (reference sequence). The CDR3 is made up of 16 amino acids. V was pared by 5 bases and J by 5 bases, with 12 bases of the junction left unmatched.

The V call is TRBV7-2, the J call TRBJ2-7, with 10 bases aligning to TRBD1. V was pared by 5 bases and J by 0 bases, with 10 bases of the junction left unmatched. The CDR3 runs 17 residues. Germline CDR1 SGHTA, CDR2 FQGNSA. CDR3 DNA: TGTGCCAGCAGCCCCGGGACAGGGGCCTCCTACTCCTACGAGCAGTACTTC. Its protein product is CASSPGTGASYSYEQYF.